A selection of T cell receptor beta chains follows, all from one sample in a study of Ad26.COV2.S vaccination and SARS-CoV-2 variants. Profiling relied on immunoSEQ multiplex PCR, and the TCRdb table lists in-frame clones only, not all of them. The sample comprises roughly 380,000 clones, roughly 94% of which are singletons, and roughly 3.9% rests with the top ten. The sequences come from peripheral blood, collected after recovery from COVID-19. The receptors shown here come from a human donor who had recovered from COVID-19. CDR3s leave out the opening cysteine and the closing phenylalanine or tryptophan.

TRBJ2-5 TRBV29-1 SVAALLGAETQY
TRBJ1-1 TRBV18 ASSPLSETEAF
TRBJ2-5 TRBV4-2 ASSQESETQY
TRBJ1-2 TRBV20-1 SASGGGGYT
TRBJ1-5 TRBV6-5 ASSYSTGLQPQH
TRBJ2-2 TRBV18 ASSPRQGAYTGELF
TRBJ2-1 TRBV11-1 ASSLASGYSYNEQF
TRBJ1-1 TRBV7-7 ASSMTGVEAF
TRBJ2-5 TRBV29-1 SVAVLAGGPSETQY
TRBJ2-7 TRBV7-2 ASSPLARGSYEQY
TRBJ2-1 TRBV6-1 ASSEHLAGALNEQF
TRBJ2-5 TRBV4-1 ASSQVPGGASLETQY